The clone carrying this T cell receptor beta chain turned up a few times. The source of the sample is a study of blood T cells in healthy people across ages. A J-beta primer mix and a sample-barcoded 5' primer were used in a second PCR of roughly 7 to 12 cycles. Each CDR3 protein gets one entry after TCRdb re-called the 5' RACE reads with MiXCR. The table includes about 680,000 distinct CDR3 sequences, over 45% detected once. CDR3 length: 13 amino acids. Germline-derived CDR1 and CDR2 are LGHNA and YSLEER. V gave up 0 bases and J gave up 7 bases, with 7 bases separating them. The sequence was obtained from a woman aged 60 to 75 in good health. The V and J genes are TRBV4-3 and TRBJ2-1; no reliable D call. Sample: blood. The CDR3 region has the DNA TGCGCCAGCAGCCAAGATCCCGGAAATGAGCAGTTCTTC. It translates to CASSQDPGNEQFF.